The 18 T cell receptor beta chains in this list originate from one sample, sequenced in a study of shared clonotypes between healthy human individuals. The method was immunoSEQ multiplex PCR; TCRdb's version includes in-frame clones alone and lacks a portion of them. Of millions of clones listed, more than 80% are singletons. Material for sequencing was naive CD4+ T cells sorted from blood. Sample subset: CD45RA+ positively selected. These TCRs come from a young man in good health.

The chain has TRBV6-1 and TRBJ2-7, with 13 bases matching TRBD2. The CDR3 length is 15 residues. V was clipped by 5 bases and J by 2 bases; unmatched bases: 3. The germline V gene has CDR1 MNHNS and CDR2 SASEGT. CDR3 amino acids: CASSPGTSGTYEQYF. The CDR3, as DNA: TGTGCCAGCAGTCCCGGGACTAGCGGGACCTACGAGCAGTACTTC.

The V call is TRBV10-3, the J call TRBJ2-5; no firm D call. Gene TRBJ2-7 matches the end of the DNA better, so the J call may be wrong. CDR3 length: 13 residues. The germline CDR1 and CDR2 sequences are ENHRY and SYGVKD. CDR3 sequence reads: CAISGPKDDEQYF. CDR3 DNA: TGTGCCATCAGTGGACCCAAGGATGACGAGCAGTACTTC.

The J gene is TRBJ2-7, the V gene TRBV28; 7 positions agree with TRBD2. The junction had 7 bases not matched to a gene; V was cut back by 2 bases and J by 3 bases. CDR3 length: 15 amino acids. Germline CDR1 is MDHEN and CDR2 is SYDVKM. This CDR3 is CASSLSGAGHYEQYF. The DNA of the CDR3 is TGTGCCAGCAGTTTAAGCGGGGCAGGTCACTACGAGCAGTACTTC.

The J gene is TRBJ1-2, the V gene TRBV6-5; D uncertain. Trimming stripped 4 bases from V and 5 bases from J, with 14 bases between. CDR3 length: 14 amino acids. Germline V gene data show CDR1 as MNHEY and CDR2 as SVGAGI. This chain's CDR3 is CASSWRGGFYGYTF. CDR3 nucleotide sequence: TGTGCCAGCAGTTGGCGGGGAGGCTTTTATGGCTACACCTTC.

The chain links TRBV28 to TRBJ1-1, with a tentative D call TRBD1 (5 bases). Trimming removed 4 bases from V and 3 bases from J, with 21 bases in between. Germline V lookup: CDR1 MDHEN, CDR2 SYDVKM. CDR3 size: 17 residues. The CDR3 protein is CASSSSLSGVRDTEAFF. CDR3 DNA: TGTGCCAGCAGTTCCTCACTCTCGGGGGTCAGGGACACTGAAGCTTTCTTT.

This clone was counted once. The chain uses TRBV5-1 and TRBJ1-2; D gene unclear. Germline CDR1 and CDR2: SGHRS and YFSETQ. The CDR3 runs to 13 residues. The V gene lost 5 bases and the J gene lost 4 bases, with 12 bases spanning the gap. The CDR3 sequence is CASRFREGYGYTF. The CDR3 DNA reads TGCGCCAGCAGGTTTAGGGAGGGCTATGGCTACACCTTC.

This chain connects TRBV28 to TRBJ2-5; possible D gene TRBD1, 5 bases. This CDR3 has 14 amino acids. V lost 5 bases and J 2 bases, leaving 12 bases between the germline ends. The germline V gene has CDR1 MDHEN and CDR2 SYDVKM. CDR3 DNA: TGTGCCAGCAGTCCCTACAGGCCTCAAGAGACCCAGTACTTC. Encoded protein: CASSPYRPQETQYF.

This clone occurred once. The gene calls are TRBV5-6 and TRBJ2-1; TRBD2 matches 7 bases. Germline CDR1 is SGHDT and CDR2 is YYEEEE. CDR3 length equals 15 residues. J was trimmed by 4 bases and V by 2 bases; bases with no gene match: 6. CDR3 DNA: TGTGCCAGCAGCTTTCGCACTAGCGTGTACAATGAGCAGTTCTTC. Translation gives CASSFRTSVYNEQFF.

This chain links TRBV11-2 with TRBJ2-4; possible D gene TRBD2, 6 bases. Germline V gene lookup returns CDR1 SGHAT and CDR2 FQNNGV. Trimming left V 3 bases short and J 5 bases short, with 8 bases between. The length of the CDR3 is 13 residues. This CDR3 is CASSFSSENIQYF. In DNA form, the CDR3 reads TGTGCCAGCAGCTTTTCTAGCGAAAACATTCAGTACTTC.

The chain uses TRBV7-2 and TRBJ1-1; the D gene is possibly TRBD1 (6 bases). Trimming removed 3 bases at V and 2 bases at J, with 19 bases between. This CDR3 is built from 17 residues. CDR1 is SGHTA and CDR2 is FQGNSA in the germline V gene. The CDR3 DNA reads TGTGCCAGCAGCTTTGGATCTGGGGGGCGACCAAACACTGAAGCTTTCTTT. Protein product: CASSFGSGGRPNTEAFF. The complete variable domain, with remaining parts taken from reference TRBV7-2 and TRBJ1-1, reads GAGVSQSPSNKVTEKGKDVELRCDPISGHTALYWYRQSLGQGLEFLIYFQGNSAPDKSGLPSDRFSAERTGGSVSTLTIQRTQQEDSAVYLCASSFGSGGRPNTEAFFGQGTRLTVV.

The genes are TRBV5-1 and TRBJ2-2, with a tentative D call TRBD1 (6 bases). Trimming stripped 4 bases from V and 4 bases from J, with 17 bases between. Per germline, CDR1 SGHRS and CDR2 YFSETQ. The CDR3 length is 16 residues. The CDR3, as DNA: TGCGCCAGCAGCGCCCTTGGGGGCTCGGTCACCGGGGAGCTGTTTTTT. Translation gives CASSALGGSVTGELFF.

About this clone itself: Other DNA sequences in the same sample also yield this CDR3. The rearrangement joins TRBV6-6 to TRBJ2-5; weak D call: TRBD2 (6 bases). The CDR3 length is 13 residues. CDR1 is MNHNY, CDR2 SVGAGI, per germline (reference sequence). The V end lost 2 bases, the J end lost 4 bases, and 8 bases lay between the germline ends. The CDR3 DNA reads as TGTGCCAGCAGTTACCGAGCGGGAGAGACCCAGTACTTC. This encodes CASSYRAGETQYF.

The rearrangement links TRBV10-3 to TRBJ2-2, with a weak D call TRBD1 (6 bases). Germline-derived CDR1 and CDR2 are ENHRY and SYGVKD. The CDR3 runs 12 residues. Trimming cost V 8 bases and J 7 bases, with 11 bases left between them. The CDR3 DNA reads as TGTGCCATCGGCCCAGGGGTCGGGGAGCTGTTTTTT. This sequence encodes CAIGPGVGELFF.

The chain joins TRBV10-3 to TRBJ1-5; no firm D call. V lost 4 bases to trimming and J lost 3 bases, with 7 bases between them. The length of the CDR3 is 13 residues. Germline loops: CDR1 ENHRY, CDR2 SYGVKD. The CDR3 region is CAISVSPNQPQHF. The CDR3 DNA reads TGTGCCATCAGTGTCAGCCCCAATCAGCCCCAGCATTTT.

V gene TRBV5-6 combines with J gene TRBJ1-6; D is ambiguous. Per the germline V gene, CDR1 is SGHDT and CDR2 is YYEEEE. This CDR3 is 12 amino acids long. The V end was cut by 4 bases, the J end by 11 bases, with 10 bases between. This CDR3 reads CASSLFSTPLHF. The CDR3 DNA reads TGTGCCAGCAGCCTATTCAGTACACCCCTCCACTTT.

This clone was seen just once. The CDR3 region has the DNA TGTGCCAGCAGTGAACGGGGGCGTGGAGGCAATCAGCCCCAGCATTTT. It codes for CASSERGRGGNQPQHF. The V call is TRBV2, the J call TRBJ1-5; tentative D call: TRBD1 (6 bases). Trimming took off 2 bases at V and 2 bases at J, with 13 bases between the two ends. The CDR3 sequence is 16 residues long. Germline V CDR1 and CDR2: SNHLY, FYNNEI. The entire variable domain, with the rest obtained from reference TRBV2 and TRBJ1-5, is as follows: EPEVTQTPSHQVTQMGQEVILRCVPISNHLYFYWYRQILGQKVEFLVSFYNNEISEKSEIFDDQFSVERPDGSNFTLKIRSTKLEDSAMYFCASSERGRGGNQPQHFGDGTRLSIL.

This clone came up once. V gene TRBV7-2 combines with J gene TRBJ2-3, with 9 bases lining up with TRBD1. Trimming at V came to 4 bases and at J to 6 bases, leaving 11 bases not matched to a gene. CDR3 length equals 16 residues. Germline values: CDR1 SGHTA, CDR2 FQGNSA. The CDR3 nucleotides are TGTGCCAGCAGCTCTACAGGGGGCGTGGGTAGGGATACGCAGTATTTT. This encodes CASSSTGGVGRDTQYF. Drawing the rest from reference TRBV7-2 and TRBJ2-3, the complete variable domain is GAGVSQSPSNKVTEKGKDVELRCDPISGHTALYWYRQSLGQGLEFLIYFQGNSAPDKSGLPSDRFSAERTGGSVSTLTIQRTQQEDSAVYLCASSSTGGVGRDTQYFGPGTRLTVL.

This clone was detected a few times. The chain joins TRBV2 to TRBJ1-2, with TRBD1 matching over 7 bases. The germline V gene has CDR1 SNHLY and CDR2 FYNNEI. V shed 4 bases and J 8 bases; nucleotides not matched to a gene: 7. This CDR3 contains 13 residues. The CDR3 spells CASSGQGGSGYTF. The DNA of the CDR3 is TGTGCCAGCAGTGGACAGGGAGGTAGCGGCTACACCTTC.